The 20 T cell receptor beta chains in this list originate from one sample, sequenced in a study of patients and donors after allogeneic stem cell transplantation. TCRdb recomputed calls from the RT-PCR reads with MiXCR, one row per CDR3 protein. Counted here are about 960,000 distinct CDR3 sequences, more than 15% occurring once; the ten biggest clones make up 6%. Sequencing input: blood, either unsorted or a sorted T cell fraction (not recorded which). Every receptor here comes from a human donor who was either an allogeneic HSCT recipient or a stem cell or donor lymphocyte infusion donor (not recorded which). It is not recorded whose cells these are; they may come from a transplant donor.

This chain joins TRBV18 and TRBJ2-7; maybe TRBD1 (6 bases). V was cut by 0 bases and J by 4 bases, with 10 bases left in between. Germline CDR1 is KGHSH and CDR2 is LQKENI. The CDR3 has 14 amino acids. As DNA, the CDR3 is TGTGCCAGCTCACCACCAGGGACATTTTACGAGCAGTACTTC. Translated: CASSPPGTFYEQYF.

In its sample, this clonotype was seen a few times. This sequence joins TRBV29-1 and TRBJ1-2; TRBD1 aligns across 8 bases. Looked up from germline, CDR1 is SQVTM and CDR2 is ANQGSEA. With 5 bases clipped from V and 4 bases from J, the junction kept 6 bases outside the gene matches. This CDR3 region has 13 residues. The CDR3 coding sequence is TGCAGCGTTCCAGGACAGGGAGCCTATGGCTACACCTTC. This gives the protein CSVPGQGAYGYTF.

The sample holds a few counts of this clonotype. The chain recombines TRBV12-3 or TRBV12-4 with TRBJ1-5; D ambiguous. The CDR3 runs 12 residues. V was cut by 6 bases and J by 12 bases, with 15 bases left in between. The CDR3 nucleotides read TGTGCCAGCAGGTTGGGTGATACGGTCCAGCATTTT. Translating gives CASRLGDTVQHF.

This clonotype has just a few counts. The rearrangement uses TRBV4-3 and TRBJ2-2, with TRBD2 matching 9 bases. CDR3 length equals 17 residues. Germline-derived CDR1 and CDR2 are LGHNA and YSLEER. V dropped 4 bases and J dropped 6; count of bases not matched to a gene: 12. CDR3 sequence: CASSPSLGGGAAGELFF. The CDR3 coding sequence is TGCGCCAGCAGCCCCTCCCTAGGCGGGGGGGCCGCCGGGGAGCTGTTTTTT.

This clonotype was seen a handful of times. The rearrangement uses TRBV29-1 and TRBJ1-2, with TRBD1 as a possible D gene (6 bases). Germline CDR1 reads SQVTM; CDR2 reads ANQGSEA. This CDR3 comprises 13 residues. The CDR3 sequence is CSFEGDTNYGYTF. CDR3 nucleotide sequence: TGCAGTTTCGAGGGGGACACCAACTATGGCTACACCTTC.

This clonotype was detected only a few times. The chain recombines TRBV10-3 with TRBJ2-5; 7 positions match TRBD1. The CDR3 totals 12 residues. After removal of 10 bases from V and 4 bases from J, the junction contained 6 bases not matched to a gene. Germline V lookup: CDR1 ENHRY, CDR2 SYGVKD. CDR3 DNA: TGTGCCACACGACAGGGAGCAGAGACCCAGTACTTC. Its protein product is CATRQGAETQYF.

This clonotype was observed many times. The CDR3 sequence is CASSLGRVIGYTF. The CDR3 bases are TGTGCCAGCAGTTTAGGCAGGGTCATCGGCTACACCTTC. This rearrangement joins TRBV12-3 or TRBV12-4 to TRBJ1-2; a weak D match, TRBD1 (5 bases). V was clipped by 1 base and J by 8 bases, with 11 bases between them. The CDR3 loop spans 13 amino acids.

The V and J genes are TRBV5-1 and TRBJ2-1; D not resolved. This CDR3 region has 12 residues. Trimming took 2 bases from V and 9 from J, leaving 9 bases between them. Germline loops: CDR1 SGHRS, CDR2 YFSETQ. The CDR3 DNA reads TGCGCCAGCAGCTTCAAAGTTGGTGAGCAGTTCTTC. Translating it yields CASSFKVGEQFF.

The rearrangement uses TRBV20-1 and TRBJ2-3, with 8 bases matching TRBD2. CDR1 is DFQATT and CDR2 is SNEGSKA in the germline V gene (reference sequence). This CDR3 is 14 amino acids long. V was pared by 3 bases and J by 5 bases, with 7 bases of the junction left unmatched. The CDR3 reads CSASPGLALDTQYF. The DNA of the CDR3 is TGCAGTGCTAGCCCCGGACTAGCATTAGATACGCAGTATTTT.

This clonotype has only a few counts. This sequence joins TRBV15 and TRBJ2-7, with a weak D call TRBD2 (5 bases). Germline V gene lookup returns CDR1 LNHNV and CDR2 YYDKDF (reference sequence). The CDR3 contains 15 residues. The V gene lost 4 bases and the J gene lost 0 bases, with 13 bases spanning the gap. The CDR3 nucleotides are TGTGCCACCAGCATTGACTACCGGGACTCCTACGAGCAGTACTTC. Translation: CATSIDYRDSYEQYF.

DNA of the CDR3: TGCAGCGTTGTCACAGGTGACTACACTGAAGCTTTCTTT. This sequence encodes CSVVTGDYTEAFF. The gene calls are TRBV29-1 and TRBJ1-1, with D possibly being TRBD1 (5 bases). The V and J ends lost 4 bases and 3 bases respectively, with 12 bases between them. The CDR3 extends over 13 amino acids. In germline, CDR1 is SQVTM, CDR2 ANQGSEA.

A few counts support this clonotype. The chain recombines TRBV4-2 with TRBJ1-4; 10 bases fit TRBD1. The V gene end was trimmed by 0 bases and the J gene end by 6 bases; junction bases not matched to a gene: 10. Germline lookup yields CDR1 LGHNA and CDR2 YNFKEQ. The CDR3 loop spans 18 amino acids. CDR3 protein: CASSQDAGTGVRDEKLFF. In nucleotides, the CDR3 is TGTGCCAGCAGCCAAGACGCCGGGACAGGGGTTCGGGATGAAAAACTGTTTTTT.

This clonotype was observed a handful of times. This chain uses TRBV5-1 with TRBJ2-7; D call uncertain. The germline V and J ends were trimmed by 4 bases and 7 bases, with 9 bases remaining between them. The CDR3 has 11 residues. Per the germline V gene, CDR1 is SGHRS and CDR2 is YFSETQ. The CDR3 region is CASSTTGEQYF. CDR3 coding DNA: TGCGCCAGCAGCACAACGGGTGAGCAGTACTTC. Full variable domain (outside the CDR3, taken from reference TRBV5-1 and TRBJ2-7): KAGVTQTPRYLIKTRGQQVTLSCSPISGHRSVSWYQQTPGQGLQFLFEYFSETQRNKGNFPGRFSGRQFSNSRSEMNVSTLELGDSALYLCASSTTGEQYFGPGTRLTVT.

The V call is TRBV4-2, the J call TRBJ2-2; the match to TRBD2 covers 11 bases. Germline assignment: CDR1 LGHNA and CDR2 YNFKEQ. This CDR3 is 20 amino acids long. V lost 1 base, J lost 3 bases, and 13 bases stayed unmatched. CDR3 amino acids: CASSQALRGLLAGDTGELFF. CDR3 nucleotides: TGTGCCAGCAGCCAAGCCCTACGGGGGCTACTAGCGGGAGACACCGGGGAGCTGTTTTTT.

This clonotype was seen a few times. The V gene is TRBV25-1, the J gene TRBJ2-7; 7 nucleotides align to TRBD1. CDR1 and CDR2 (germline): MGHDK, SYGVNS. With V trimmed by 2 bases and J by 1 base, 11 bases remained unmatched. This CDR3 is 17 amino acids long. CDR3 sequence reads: CASSEAGAGGVSYEQYF. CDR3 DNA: TGTGCCAGCAGTGAAGCCGGGGCAGGGGGAGTGTCCTACGAGCAGTACTTC.

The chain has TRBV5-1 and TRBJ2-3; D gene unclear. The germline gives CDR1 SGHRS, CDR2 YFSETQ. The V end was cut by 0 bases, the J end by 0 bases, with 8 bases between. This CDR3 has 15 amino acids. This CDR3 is CASSLDTSSTDTQYF. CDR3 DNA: TGCGCCAGCAGCTTGGACACTTCTAGCACAGATACGCAGTATTTT.

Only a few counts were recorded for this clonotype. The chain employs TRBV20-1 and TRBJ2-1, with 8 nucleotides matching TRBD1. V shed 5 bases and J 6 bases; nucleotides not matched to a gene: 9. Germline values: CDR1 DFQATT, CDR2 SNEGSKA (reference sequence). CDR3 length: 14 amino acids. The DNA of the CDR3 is TGCAGTGCTCACCAGGGGGCGTGGGGCAATGAGCAGTTCTTC. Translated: CSAHQGAWGNEQFF.

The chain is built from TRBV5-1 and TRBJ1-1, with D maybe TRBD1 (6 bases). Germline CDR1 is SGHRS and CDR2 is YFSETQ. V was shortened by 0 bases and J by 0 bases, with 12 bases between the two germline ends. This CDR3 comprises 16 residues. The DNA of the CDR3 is TGCGCCAGCAGCTTGGAGCGGGGGGCGGTGAACACTGAAGCTTTCTTT. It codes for CASSLERGAVNTEAFF.

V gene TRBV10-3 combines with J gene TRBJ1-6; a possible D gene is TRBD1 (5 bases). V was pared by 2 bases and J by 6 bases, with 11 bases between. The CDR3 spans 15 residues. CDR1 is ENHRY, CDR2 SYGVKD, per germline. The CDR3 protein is CAISEETELNSPLHF. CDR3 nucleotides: TGTGCCATCAGTGAGGAGACAGAGCTTAATTCACCCCTCCACTTT.

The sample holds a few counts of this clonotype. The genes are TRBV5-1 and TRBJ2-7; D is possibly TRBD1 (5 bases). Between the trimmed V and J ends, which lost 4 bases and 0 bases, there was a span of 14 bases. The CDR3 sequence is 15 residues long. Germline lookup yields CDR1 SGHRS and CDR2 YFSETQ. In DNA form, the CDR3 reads TGCGCCAGCAGCAGGCCCGAGACAGTCTCCTACGAGCAGTACTTC. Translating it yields CASSRPETVSYEQYF. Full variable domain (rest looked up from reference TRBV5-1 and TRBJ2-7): KAGVTQTPRYLIKTRGQQVTLSCSPISGHRSVSWYQQTPGQGLQFLFEYFSETQRNKGNFPGRFSGRQFSNSRSEMNVSTLELGDSALYLCASSRPETVSYEQYFGPGTRLTVT.